The rows below give T cell receptor beta chains drawn from one sample of a study of regulatory T cells in long-lasting Graves disease. Using its own MiXCR run on the multiplex PCR reads, TCRdb lists one record per CDR3 protein. The table shows almost 450,000 distinct CDR3 sequences, with about 16% occurring only once. These data also featured in a second study, about T cells in Graves' hyperthyroidism and ophthalmopathy.

Here the sequenced sample was peripheral blood mononuclear cells (PBMCs), taken at new diagnosis, from a patient treated with antithyroid drugs. These receptors came from a woman aged 25 to 45 with Graves disease. Both conserved end residues are part of each CDR3. A D gene is named only where the DNA matches it firmly. A clone size is listed for some rows: how often the clone was seen (once, few, many), or a class if it is expanded.

>TRBV7-2|NA|TRBJ2-4|17|many
TGTGCCAGCAGCTTAGCGGTTGGAGGGGATACCAAAAACATTCAGTACTTC
CASSLAVGGDTKNIQYF
>TRBV2|TRBD1|TRBJ1-5|14|many
TGTGCCAGCAGGAGGGACAGGGGGAATCAGCCCCAGCATTTT
CASRRDRGNQPQHF
>TRBV10-3|NA|TRBJ2-1|12|few
TGTGCCACCCGGGACCTCTACAATGAGCAGTTCTTC
CATRDLYNEQFF
>TRBV6-9|NA|TRBJ1-1|17|many
TGTGCCAGCAGTTACCTAAGGGCAGAGGGAGGTAAGACTGAAGCTTTCTTT
CASSYLRAEGGKTEAFF
>TRBV30|NA|TRBJ2-7|12|many
TGTGCCTGGAGCGCTCGCTCCTACGAGCAGTACTTC
CAWSARSYEQYF
>TRBV13|NA|TRBJ1-2|15|many
TGTGCCAGCAGCCCCCCCGGCGGGATGATTCATGGCTACACCTTC
CASSPPGGMIHGYTF
>TRBV2|NA|TRBJ2-3|17|few
TGTGCCAGCAGTCCTAATAGACTAGGTGGGAGCACAGATACGCAGTATTTT
CASSPNRLGGSTDTQYF
>TRBV7-9|NA|TRBJ1-5|14|many
TGTGCCAGCAGCGACCGGACACTTGATCAGCCCCAGCATTTT
CASSDRTLDQPQHF
>TRBV4-3|NA|TRBJ1-1|15|many
TGCGCCAGCAGCCAAGATCCAGATCCAAACACTGAAGCTTTCTTT
CASSQDPDPNTEAFF
>TRBV4-1|TRBD2|TRBJ2-1|17|NA
TGCGCCAGCAGCCAAGAGTATAGCGGGAGTCGGTACAATGAGCAGTTCTTC
CASSQEYSGSRYNEQFF
>TRBV7-8|TRBD2|TRBJ2-4|16|NA
TGTGCCAGCAGCTTAGGGCCGGGACTAGCGAAAAACATTCAGTACTTC
CASSLGPGLAKNIQYF
>TRBV28|NA|TRBJ2-5|11|many
TGTGCCACCCTGGGGGGAGAGACCCAGTACTTC
CATLGGETQYF
>TRBV20-1|TRBD1|TRBJ2-7|13|NA
TGCAGTGCCACTCCCGACAGGGGTGGGGAGCAGTACTTC
CSATPDRGGEQYF
>TRBV27|NA|TRBJ2-3|15|many
TGTGCCAGCAGTTCCCCTCTCTATAGCACAGATACGCAGTATTTT
CASSSPLYSTDTQYF
>TRBV19|TRBD2|TRBJ2-1|15|few
TGTGCCAGTAGTGAGGGCGGGAGGCCTGGCAATGAGCAGTTCTTC
CASSEGGRPGNEQFF
>TRBV6-1|NA|TRBJ1-1|15|many
TGTGCCAGCAGTGAACCGTGGGCAGGGAACACTGAAGCTTTCTTT
CASSEPWAGNTEAFF
>TRBV30|TRBD1|TRBJ1-6|15|NA
TGTGCCTACTCCCGGGACAGGAACTATAATTCACCCCTCCACTTT
CAYSRDRNYNSPLHF
>TRBV15|NA|TRBJ1-5|17|few
TGTGCCACCAGCAGAGTGGGGGCGCGGGGATCTAATCAGCCCCAGCATTTT
CATSRVGARGSNQPQHF
>TRBV5-4|TRBD1|TRBJ1-1|15|many
TGTGCCAGCAGCCAGAAGGCAGGGGGCTGGACTGAAGCTTTCTTT
CASSQKAGGWTEAFF
>TRBV9|NA|TRBJ2-7|15|few
TGTGCCAGCAGCGTAGAGGCAGGGGTCTCCTACGAGCAGTACTTC
CASSVEAGVSYEQYF
>TRBV27|TRBD1|TRBJ2-7|14|many
TGTGCCAGCAGTAGGACAGGGGGGGCCTACGAGCAGTACTTC
CASSRTGGAYEQYF
>TRBV5-6|TRBD1|TRBJ1-2|11|many
TGTGCCAGCAGCTTCCGACAGGGCATTGCTTTC
CASSFRQGIAF